This T cell receptor beta chain was sequenced for a study of T-cell reconstitution after alpha-beta-depleted transplantation in children. Regarding the study as a whole: Fresh T-cell production supplied most of the T-cell counts and diversity seen one year after transplant.

The TCRbeta library incorporated unique molecular identifiers. TCRdb re-analysed the PCR reads in MiXCR, keeping a single row per CDR3 protein. The table shows about 76,000 distinct CDR3 sequences, with roughly an eighth occurring only once. The germline V gene encodes CDR1 SGHDT and CDR2 YYEEEE. Trimming pared 4 bases from V and 4 bases from J, leaving 12 bases between. This CDR3 contains 14 residues. In this sample, this clonotype turned up many times. The antigen is undetermined. The sequence was obtained from a male patient aged 2-10 years who had a stem cell transplant for acute lymphoblastic leukemia, so the T cells may come from the graft donor. The sequencing used PBMCs, mostly from graft donor cells, collected 180 days after TCRalphabeta/CD19-depleted stem cell transplant. The V gene is TRBV5-6, the J gene TRBJ2-1, with D maybe TRBD2 (6 bases). CDR3 loop: CASSRGTSYNEQFF. The CDR3 DNA reads as TGTGCCAGCAGCCGCGGGACTTCTTACAATGAGCAGTTCTTC.